This T cell receptor beta chain is drawn from a study of blood T cell repertoires in COVID-19. The protocol was immunoSEQ multiplex PCR, while the TCRdb copy is restricted to in-frame clones and leaves out a portion. Among 150,000 to 200,000 clones, about 88% were seen once, and the ten largest hold approximately 23%. The sequence was obtained from a woman aged 40 to 50 in a cohort exposed to, infected with or recovered from COVID-19 (not recorded which). Sequenced sample: PBMCs or T cells enriched from blood (not recorded which).

The CDR3 here is CASSLEPDSPLHF. Here the CDR3 DNA reads TGTGCCAGCAGCTTAGAACCGGATTCACCCCTCCACTTT. This chain connects TRBV7-9 to TRBJ1-6; D not certain. The V end was cut by 1 base, the J end by 8 bases, with 6 bases between. The length of the CDR3 is 13 residues. Germline values: CDR1 SEHNR, CDR2 FQNEAQ (reference sequence).